This TCR beta chain was found in a study of OX40 agonist ivuxolimab in advanced cancers. About the study: Age averaged around 60 years (range roughly 23 to 79), and just over 80% were male. Prior anti-PD-1, anti-PD-L1 or anti-CTLA-4 therapy was allowed; 35% to 40% had some.

In the case of this clone: Its target is not known.

Trimming took 3 bases from V and 4 from J; bases not matched to a gene: 9. Per the germline V gene, CDR1 is SGHDN and CDR2 is FVKESK. This CDR3 has 16 amino acids. Cycle 7 day 1, cycle 4 day 1, and baseline were the timepoints at which blood was sampled. Method: immunoSEQ multiplex PCR; TCRdb's copy keeps in-frame clones and lacks some. The profile shows 65,000 to 80,000 clones, less than 95% of them singletons. Points from the study as a whole: Both CD4+ and CD8+ T cell populations in blood had undergone clonal expansion by week 6 at 0.1 to 3.0 mg/kg.

The specimen was CD4+ or CD8+ T cells sorted from blood, collected in a trial of the OX40 agonist ivuxolimab. This sequence was found in an adult with an advanced solid tumor such as melanoma, head and neck, liver or kidney cancer. This rearrangement joins TRBV14 to TRBJ2-7; 10 bases map to TRBD2. In DNA, the CDR3 is TGTGCCAGCAGCCACCTTGTGGCTAGCGGGGGATACGAGCAGTACTTC. Residues: CASSHLVASGGYEQYF.